The 6 T cell receptor beta chains given below trace back to one sample, sequenced in a study of T cell changes during pregnancy in multiple sclerosis. The data were produced by immunoSEQ multiplex PCR, yet TCRdb's version contains in-frame clones alone and is incomplete. The profile shows 100,000 to 150,000 clones, 85% to 95% of them singletons. This sample comprised peripheral blood, obtained before pregnancy. The origin of the receptors is a female donor with multiple sclerosis, enrolled in a pregnancy study.

This CDR3 reads CASSPPTGVDTGELFF. The CDR3, as DNA: TGTGCCAGCTCACCACCGACCGGGGTAGACACCGGGGAGCTGTTTTTT. This rearrangement joins TRBV18 to TRBJ2-2, with a possible D match to TRBD2 (5 bases). Germline V lookup: CDR1 KGHSH, CDR2 LQKENI. The CDR3 is 16 amino acids. V was trimmed by 0 bases and J by 3 bases, leaving 11 bases between them.

Notes on this clone: This CDR3 fails to terminate in the conserved phenylalanine or tryptophan, so it likely reflects a read error. No DNA is shown, since the ends of the CDR3 on it are uncertain; the CDR3 is the one TCRdb lists. V and J are TRBV9 and TRBJ1-2; the table's D gene call, TRBD1, was not cross checked with the DNA. Germline CDR1 reads SGDLS; CDR2 reads YYNGEE. The CDR3 contains 14 residues when both ends are counted. This CDR3 reads CASSAVQGPAQDSI.

The chain is built from TRBV30 and TRBJ1-1; 8 nucleotides agree with TRBD1. This CDR3 spans 12 amino acids. CDR1 and CDR2 (germline): GTSNPN, SVGIG (reference sequence). Trimming took 3 bases from V and 9 from J; bases not matched to a gene: 6. CDR3 residues: CAWSQGQEKAFF. CDR3 coding DNA: TGTGCCTGGAGCCAGGGACAGGAGAAAGCTTTCTTT.

The genes are TRBV7-9 and TRBJ1-1; D is uncertain. The CDR3 is 13 amino acids. Germline V CDR1 and CDR2: SEHNR, FQNEAQ (reference sequence). The germline V and J ends were trimmed by 4 bases and 7 bases, with 13 bases remaining between them. CDR3 sequence: CASSSRSVGEAFF. The CDR3 DNA reads TGTGCCAGCAGCTCCCGGTCGGTCGGTGAAGCTTTCTTT.

The chain recombines TRBV28 with TRBJ2-6, with TRBD1 matching over 10 bases. Per germline, CDR1 MDHEN and CDR2 SYDVKM. There are 17 residues in the CDR3. V lost 4 bases and J lost 5; bases outside the gene matches: 8. DNA of the CDR3: TGTGCCAGCAGTTCCGGGACAGGGGATCTCTGGGCCAACGTCCTGACTTTC. Translating it yields CASSSGTGDLWANVLTF.

The rearrangement links TRBV5-5 to TRBJ2-3; no clear D. The CDR3 covers 16 residues. Between the trimmed V and J ends, which lost 0 bases and 0 bases, there was a span of 11 bases. CDR1 is SGHKS, CDR2 YYEKEE, per germline (reference sequence). The CDR3 region is CASSLEQSASTDTQYF. The CDR3 nucleotides are TGTGCCAGCAGCTTGGAACAGAGTGCTAGCACAGATACGCAGTATTTT.